In this sample, the clone carrying this T cell receptor (beta chain) turned up many times. The antigen remains unidentified. The data belong to a study of T cells after yellow fever vaccination. Study as a whole: Any fraction with a low cell number was prepared using SMART-Seq v4 Ultra Low Input.

TCRdb reanalysed the 5' RACE reads using MiXCR and keeps one entry per CDR3 protein. There are around 320,000 distinct CDR3 sequences in the sample; about 10% occur only once, and over 3% lies in the top ten. The CDR3 sequence is 14 residues long. V was pared by 8 bases and J by 4 bases, with 8 bases of the junction left unmatched. Per germline, CDR1 MNHNS and CDR2 SASEGT. Findings and limits, study-wide: Most clones from primary vaccination resurfaced after the booster (around 95% CD4, 75% to 90% CD8). Abundant bulk-derived clonotypes could contaminate FACS-sorted repertoires.

This clonotype was obtained from a man aged 18 to 29 who received the YFV17D yellow fever vaccine. This specimen was CD4+ T cells sorted from PBMCs, taken 45 days after the yellow fever booster vaccination. The chain has TRBV6-1 and TRBJ2-1, with 7 bases identical to TRBD1. The CDR3 loop is CASESDRTYNEQFF. For the CDR3, the DNA is TGTGCCAGCGAATCGGACAGGACTTACAATGAGCAGTTCTTC.